This T cell receptor beta chain emerged from a study of T cells in Graves' hyperthyroidism and ophthalmopathy. V was pared by 5 bases and J by 6 bases, with 7 bases of the junction left unmatched. The germline V gene encodes CDR1 KGHDR and CDR2 SFDVKD. The CDR3 has 16 amino acids. Amplification targeted TCR beta CDR3 regions from RNA transcripts. RT-PCR in the first round (using the HTBI primer set) targeted the TCR CDR3. TCRdb fed the multiplex PCR reads into MiXCR, producing one record per CDR3 protein. The sample lists 800,000 or so distinct CDR3 sequences, around 39% occurring once. Material for sequencing was blood. The receptor was derived from a man between 18 and 35 years old with Graves' hyperthyroidism. The chain links TRBV24-1 to TRBJ2-2; 11 nucleotides match TRBD1. As DNA, the CDR3 is TGTGCCACCAGTGGGAGCGGACAGGGGGCAGCCGGGGAGCTGTTTTTT. Residues: CATSGSGQGAAGELFF.